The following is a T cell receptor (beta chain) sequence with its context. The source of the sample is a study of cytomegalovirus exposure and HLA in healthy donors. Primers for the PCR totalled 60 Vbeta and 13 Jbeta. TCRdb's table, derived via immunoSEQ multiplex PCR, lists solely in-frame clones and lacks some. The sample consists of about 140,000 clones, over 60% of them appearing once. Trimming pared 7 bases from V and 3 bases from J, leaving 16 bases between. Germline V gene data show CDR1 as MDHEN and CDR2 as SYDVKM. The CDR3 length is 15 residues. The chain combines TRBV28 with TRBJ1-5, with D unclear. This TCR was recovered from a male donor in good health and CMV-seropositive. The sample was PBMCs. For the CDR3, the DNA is TGTGCCAGCATTGACTCCACCCGATCCAATCAGCCCCAGCATTTT. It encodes CASIDSTRSNQPQHF.